These 17 T cell receptor beta chains were sequenced from one sample in a study of blood T cell repertoires in COVID-19. Profiling relied on immunoSEQ multiplex PCR, and the TCRdb table lists in-frame clones only, not all of them. The sample comprises over 100,000 clones, 90% to 95% of which are singletons, and roughly 5.5% rests with the top ten. The sequenced sample was peripheral blood. The receptors were sampled from a human donor in a cohort sampled during active COVID-19.

The chain links TRBV28 to TRBJ2-3, with 12 bases aligning to TRBD2. Trimming cost V 2 bases and J 8 bases; bases outside gene matches: 11. Germline-derived CDR1 and CDR2 are MDHEN and SYDVKM. The CDR3 has 17 amino acids. The CDR3 loop reads CASSLQTSGSVSVTQYF. Written as DNA, the CDR3 is TGTGCCAGCAGTTTACAGACTAGCGGGAGTGTTTCAGTTACGCAGTATTTT.

The rearrangement joins TRBV6-2 or TRBV6-3 to TRBJ2-2; TRBD1 aligns across 7 bases. V trimming: 5 bases; J trimming: 3 bases; junction bases outside the gene matches: 6. Germline CDR1 and CDR2: MNHEY and SVGEGT. The CDR3 covers 15 residues. The CDR3, as DNA: TGTGCCAGCAGTCGGGACAGCGCGGACACCGGGGAGCTGTTTTTT. It yields the protein CASSRDSADTGELFF.

V and J are TRBV28 and TRBJ1-3; 7 nucleotides agree with TRBD1. The CDR3 consists of 17 residues. Germline V lookup: CDR1 MDHEN, CDR2 SYDVKM. Trimming at V came to 2 bases and at J to 4 bases, leaving 11 bases not matched to a gene. CDR3 nucleotide sequence: TGTGCCAGCAGTTTACCCGACAGGGCTGTAATCGGAAACACCATATATTTT. It codes for CASSLPDRAVIGNTIYF.

This clone was counted once. This chain joins TRBV29-1 and TRBJ2-7; the match to TRBD2 covers 9 bases. Germline V lookup: CDR1 SQVTM, CDR2 ANQGSEA. J was trimmed by 7 bases and V by 8 bases; bases with no gene match: 9. The CDR3 runs to 12 residues. CDR3 in amino acids: CSILLAGQEQYF. For the CDR3, the DNA is TGCAGCATATTACTAGCGGGTCAAGAGCAGTACTTC.

The chain uses TRBV24-1 and TRBJ2-3, with TRBD2 matching 11 bases. The CDR3 consists of 16 residues. Germline assignment: CDR1 KGHDR and CDR2 SFDVKD. Trimming cost V 4 bases and J 4 bases; bases outside gene matches: 6. CDR3: CATSETTSGDSDTQYF. In DNA, the CDR3 is TGTGCCACCAGTGAGACGACTAGCGGGGATTCAGATACGCAGTATTTT.

The gene calls are TRBV28 and TRBJ1-4; a weak D match, TRBD1 (5 bases). In germline, CDR1 is MDHEN, CDR2 SYDVKM. V was clipped by 5 bases and J by 6 bases, with 13 bases between them. CDR3 size: 14 residues. The CDR3 spells CASSVSGSYEKLFF. In DNA form, the CDR3 reads TGTGCCAGCAGTGTTTCAGGGTCGTATGAAAAACTGTTTTTT.

This clone was seen a single time. The chain links TRBV3-1 (or the pseudogene TRBV3-2) to TRBJ1-2, with 7 bases fitting TRBD1. The V gene's germline CDR1 is LGHDT and CDR2 YNNKEL (reference sequence). The trim removed 1 base at V and 5 bases at J, leaving 13 bases unmatched. The CDR3 runs 17 residues. CDR3 protein: CASSQVYTRGQRYGYTF. The CDR3, as DNA: TGTGCCAGCAGCCAAGTTTATACGCGGGGACAGCGTTATGGCTACACCTTC.

V is TRBV2 and J is TRBJ2-1, with 14 bases aligning to TRBD2. The CDR3 loop spans 15 amino acids. Germline values: CDR1 SNHLY, CDR2 FYNNEI. V was clipped by 7 bases and J by 6 bases; unmatched bases: 5. The CDR3 DNA reads as TGTGCCAGCACCGGACTAGCGGGAGGTCGCAATGAGCAGTTCTTC. Residues: CASTGLAGGRNEQFF.

The J gene is TRBJ2-7, the V gene TRBV28, with D perhaps TRBD1 (6 bases). Germline loops: CDR1 MDHEN, CDR2 SYDVKM. The V end lost 5 bases, the J end lost 2 bases, and 10 bases lay between the germline ends. This CDR3 contains 13 residues. The CDR3 spells CASSPQGTYEQYF. The CDR3 DNA reads as TGTGCCAGCAGTCCCCAGGGGACCTACGAGCAGTACTTC.

The chain carries TRBV11-2 and TRBJ2-7; 9 bases agree with TRBD1. The V segment lost 5 bases and the J segment 3 bases; nucleotides outside the gene matches: 5. Germline CDR1 is SGHAT and CDR2 is FQNNGV. The CDR3 is made up of 14 amino acids. CDR3 sequence reads: CASSTRTGDYEQYF. For the CDR3, the DNA is TGTGCCAGCAGCACCAGGACAGGGGACTACGAGCAGTACTTC.

V usage is TRBV4-2 and J usage is TRBJ1-1; the match to TRBD1 covers 7 bases. The CDR3 covers 14 residues. Germline V gene lookup returns CDR1 LGHNA and CDR2 YNFKEQ. With 5 bases clipped from V and 1 base from J, the junction kept 4 bases outside the gene matches. The CDR3 coding sequence is TGTGCCAGCAGCTTCGGGACAGCGAACACTGAAGCTTTCTTT. Encoded protein: CASSFGTANTEAFF.

J is TRBJ2-1 and V is TRBV9; perhaps TRBD2 as D (6 bases). Between the trimmed V and J ends, which lost 3 bases and 9 bases, there was a span of 7 bases. This CDR3 is built from 11 residues. Germline V CDR1 and CDR2: SGDLS, YYNGEE. Here the CDR3 reads CASSAGLEQFF. The CDR3, as DNA: TGTGCCAGCAGCGCGGGACTTGAGCAGTTCTTC.

The chain employs TRBV21-1 and TRBJ2-5; the table's D call, TRBD1, was not checked against the DNA. TRBV21-1 is annotated as a pseudogene. The length of the CDR3 is 14 residues. CDR3 amino acids: CASSTRGGGRSQYF. The CDR3 DNA reads as TGTGCCAGCAGCACGAGAGGGGGCGGTAGGTCCCAGTACTTC.

The J gene is TRBJ1-5, the V gene TRBV7-9, with D perhaps matching TRBD1 (5 bases). The germline V gene encodes CDR1 SEHNR and CDR2 FQNEAQ (reference sequence). This CDR3 comprises 12 residues. V dropped 4 bases and J dropped 6 bases, with 7 bases sitting between them. The CDR3 region is CASSWGGQPQHF. For the CDR3, the DNA is TGTGCCAGCAGCTGGGGGGGTCAGCCCCAGCATTTT.

V is TRBV11-2 and J is TRBJ2-1, with D perhaps matching TRBD1 (6 bases). The CDR3 has 13 residues. V was cut by 2 bases and J by 7 bases, with 9 bases left in between. From germline, CDR1 is SGHAT and CDR2 FQNNGV. The CDR3 sequence: CASSLTGSNEQFF. CDR3 in DNA: TGTGCCAGCAGCTTAACAGGGTCGAATGAGCAGTTCTTC.

The chain recombines TRBV7-2 with TRBJ2-1; D remains unclear. The CDR3 has 12 amino acids. V lost 3 bases and J 5 bases, leaving 5 bases between the germline ends. In germline, CDR1 is SGHTA, CDR2 FQGNSA. CDR3 sequence reads: CASSFRDNEQFF. For the CDR3, the DNA is TGTGCCAGCAGCTTCCGGGACAATGAGCAGTTCTTC. The entire variable domain, with the rest obtained from reference TRBV7-2 and TRBJ2-1, is as follows: GAGVSQSPSNKVTEKGKDVELRCDPISGHTALYWYRQSLGQGLEFLIYFQGNSAPDKSGLPSDRFSAERTGGSVSTLTIQRTQQEDSAVYLCASSFRDNEQFFGPGTRLTVL.

V is TRBV30 and J is TRBJ1-6, with 10 bases lining up with TRBD1. The CDR3 consists of 14 residues. Germline loops: CDR1 GTSNPN, CDR2 SVGIG (reference sequence). V lost 5 bases, J lost 10 bases, and 8 bases stayed unmatched. CDR3 protein: CAWGDRGYRSPLHF. The CDR3 DNA reads as TGTGCCTGGGGGGACAGGGGATATCGATCACCCCTCCACTTT.